These 12 T cell receptor beta chains share one sample of origin, sequenced in a study of blood T cell repertoires in COVID-19. Repertoires were generated with immunoSEQ multiplex PCR, while TCRdb's copy carries only in-frame clones and drops some. The data show a few hundred thousand clones, around 90% seen once. Sequenced material: PBMCs or T cells enriched from blood (not recorded which). The receptors originated from a woman aged 18-30 years with acute COVID-19.

This chain links TRBV2 with TRBJ2-3; 7 bases agree with TRBD1. This CDR3 region has 14 residues. Germline CDR1 is SNHLY and CDR2 is FYNNEI. V lost 6 bases to trimming and J lost 0 bases; unmatched junction nucleotides: 3. CDR3 nucleotides: TGTGCCAGCAGCAGGGACAGAAGCACAGATACGCAGTATTTT. It yields the protein CASSRDRSTDTQYF.

This clone is a singleton in its sample. The genes are TRBV30 and TRBJ2-7; no definite D call. The germline gives CDR1 GTSNPN, CDR2 SVGIG (reference sequence). This CDR3 region has 11 residues. Trimming took off 0 bases at V and 6 bases at J, with 6 bases between the two ends. The CDR3 coding sequence is TGTGCCTGGAGTGTACGGGTCGAGCAGTACTTC. Translation gives CAWSVRVEQYF. The whole variable domain, filled in from reference TRBV30 and TRBJ2-7, reads SQTIHQWPATLVQPVGSPLSLECTVEGTSNPNLYWYRQAAGRGLQLLFYSVGIGQISSEVPQNLSASRPQDRQFILSSKKLLLSDSGFYLCAWSVRVEQYFGPGTRLTVT.

This clone appeared once. One junction end disagrees with the germline gene, perhaps due to a read error. The chain couples TRBV28 to TRBJ2-2; D might be TRBD1 (6 bases). Germline CDR1 is MDHEN and CDR2 is SYDVKM. This CDR3 has 15 amino acids. This CDR3 is CASSLGTPLSAALLF. CDR3 nucleotides: TGTGCCAGCAGTTTGGGGACACCTCTCTCGGCTGCCCTACTTTTT.

The chain combines TRBV18 with TRBJ2-5, with 8 bases aligning to TRBD2. Losses at the gene ends were 6 bases for V and 2 bases for J; bases not matched to a gene: 11. The CDR3 sequence is 16 residues long. The germline V gene encodes CDR1 KGHSH and CDR2 LQKENI. This chain's CDR3 is CASSQSTGTRQETQYF. CDR3 in DNA: TGTGCCAGCTCCCAATCGACCGGGACTAGGCAAGAGACCCAGTACTTC.

The chain links TRBV7-9 to TRBJ2-2; 7 nucleotides align to TRBD2. V shed 0 bases, J shed 3 bases, and the junction held 4 bases outside the gene matches. CDR1 and CDR2 from the germline V gene are SEHNR and FQNEAQ (reference sequence). The CDR3 sequence is 16 residues long. The chain's CDR3 is CASSLALAGDTGELFF. CDR3 coding DNA: TGTGCCAGCAGCTTAGCCCTCGCGGGAGACACCGGGGAGCTGTTTTTT.

The J gene is TRBJ1-6, the V gene TRBV4-1; 8 positions match TRBD1. CDR1 MGHRA and CDR2 YSYEKL come from the germline V gene. V gave up 3 bases and J gave up 8 bases; unmatched junction bases: 12. The CDR3 has 17 residues. This CDR3 is CASSHKIRQGRDSPLHF. The CDR3 nucleotides are TGCGCCAGCAGCCACAAAATTAGACAGGGGAGGGATTCACCCCTCCACTTT.

The CDR3 DNA follows: TGTGCCAGCAGCCACCAATGGGGGGTAGCGGGAGGATACGAGCAGTACTTC. Translated: CASSHQWGVAGGYEQYF. This rearrangement joins TRBV4-2 to TRBJ2-7; 10 bases line up with TRBD2. From germline, CDR1 is LGHNA and CDR2 YNFKEQ. Trimming removed 3 bases from V and 4 bases from J; junction bases left unmatched: 12. The CDR3 totals 17 residues.

This rearrangement joins TRBV5-4 to TRBJ2-2; 10 bases align to TRBD1. The CDR3 covers 15 residues. CDR1 is SGHNT, CDR2 YYREEE, per germline (reference sequence). V lost 4 bases to trimming and J lost 4 bases; unmatched junction nucleotides: 4. CDR3 DNA: TGTGCCAGCAGCAGGGACAGGGGACGCACCGGGGAGCTGTTTTTT. The encoded protein is CASSRDRGRTGELFF.

The chain uses TRBV28 and TRBJ1-1; the match to TRBD1 covers 10 bases. With V trimmed by 6 bases and J by 3 bases, 10 bases remained unmatched. CDR1 is MDHEN and CDR2 is SYDVKM in the germline V gene. The CDR3 loop spans 16 amino acids. The CDR3 spells CASSSGTGAPHTEAFF. The DNA of the CDR3 is TGTGCCAGCAGCTCTGGGACAGGGGCTCCCCACACTGAAGCTTTCTTT.

The genes are TRBV27 and TRBJ1-4; 8 nucleotides match TRBD1. Germline V lookup: CDR1 MNHEY, CDR2 SMNVEV (reference sequence). The length of the CDR3 is 13 residues. The V and J ends lost 8 bases and 8 bases, in that order; junction bases with no gene match: 7. Written as DNA, the CDR3 is TGTGCCAGCCAGGGGGCTGGAGGGGAAAAACTGTTTTTT. It specifies CASQGAGGEKLFF.

This sequence joins TRBV7-9 and TRBJ2-3; D remains unclear. From germline, CDR1 is SEHNR and CDR2 FQNEAQ (reference sequence). The CDR3 contains 14 residues. The germline V and J ends were trimmed by 7 bases and 1 base, with 12 bases remaining between them. The DNA of the CDR3 is TGTGCCAGCAACTCAAAGACTCGCACAGATACGCAGTATTTT. This gives the protein CASNSKTRTDTQYF. The variable domain in full, with the rest retrieved from reference TRBV7-9 and TRBJ2-3, is DTGVSQNPRHKITKRGQNVTFRCDPISEHNRLYWYRQTLGQGPEFLTYFQNEAQLEKSRLLSDRFSAERPKGSFSTLEIQRTEQGDSAMYLCASNSKTRTDTQYFGPGTRLTVL.

The genes are TRBV19 and TRBJ1-5, with D possibly TRBD1 on 6 matching bases. Germline CDR1 reads LNHDA; CDR2 reads SQIVND (reference sequence). The CDR3 contains 14 residues. The V end was cut by 5 bases, the J end by 6 bases, with 14 bases between. The CDR3 loop is CASSSTGLAQPQHF. The CDR3 bases are TGTGCCAGTAGTTCCACAGGGCTTGCTCAGCCCCAGCATTTT. Using reference TRBV19 and TRBJ1-5 for the parts outside the CDR3, the full variable domain is DGGITQSPKYLFRKEGQNVTLSCEQNLNHDAMYWYRQDPGQGLRLIYYSQIVNDFQKGDIAEGYSVSREKKESFPLTVTSAQKNPTAFYLCASSSTGLAQPQHFGDGTRLSIL.